This TCR beta chain was identified in a study of PD-1 blockade in classical Hodgkin lymphoma. Only in-frame clones appear in the TCRdb table, and some are missing; sequencing was by immunoSEQ multiplex PCR. The sample lists about 21,000 clones; approximately 85% were seen once. The time point was: cycle 4 day 1 (C4D1), after more than five weeks of nivolumab. Every patient had relapsed following autologous stem cell transplantation, and cohorts differed in brentuximab vedotin exposure. The junction had 14 bases not matched to a gene; V was cut back by 7 bases and J by 5 bases. This CDR3 region has 16 residues. Germline assignment: CDR1 SNHLY and CDR2 FYNNEI. Comments on this clone: The antigen is unknown.

Study results and caveats: Significantly greater TCR diversity emerged by C4D1 in CD4+ cells but not CD8+ cells.

The source is a human donor with classical Hodgkin lymphoma. The chain joins TRBV2 to TRBJ2-5, with 9 positions matching TRBD1. The starting material was peripheral blood mononuclear cells (PBMCs), obtained before the fourth cycle of nivolumab. CDR3: CASNIPGQGGRETQYF. The CDR3 nucleotides read TGTGCCAGCAACATACCGGGACAGGGAGGTAGGGAGACCCAGTACTTC.